This T cell receptor beta chain was sequenced during a study of chemoradiotherapy in HPV16-positive cancers. Study-level points and caveats: During treatment, candidate HPV-specific clones and E7-related motifs expanded in tumor. For HPV16-positive patients, expanding HPV-responsive T cells associated with longer recurrence-free survival.

Repertoires were generated with immunoSEQ multiplex PCR, while TCRdb's copy carries only in-frame clones and drops some. The sample has 10,000 or so clones; approximately 84% are singletons. On this clone itself: The antigen is unknown.

Samples were taken several times over chemoradiotherapy. The TCR comes from a human donor with HPV-associated anogenital cancer. This material consisted of blood, taken from a patient who underwent chemoradiotherapy.

Written as DNA, the CDR3 is TGTGCCAGCATGGTGGGGACAGGGAACATTCAGTACTTC. This encodes CASMVGTGNIQYF. The J gene is TRBJ2-4, the V gene TRBV7-9; 9 bases agree with TRBD1. J gave up 7 bases and V 7 bases, and 5 bases lay outside the gene matches. This CDR3 contains 13 residues. The germline V gene has CDR1 SEHNR and CDR2 FQNEAQ (reference sequence). Full variable domain (remainder filled in from reference TRBV7-9 and TRBJ2-4): DTGVSQNPRHKITKRGQNVTFRCDPISEHNRLYWYRQTLGQGPEFLTYFQNEAQLEKSRLLSDRFSAERPKGSFSTLEIQRTEQGDSAMYLCASMVGTGNIQYFGAGTRLSVL.